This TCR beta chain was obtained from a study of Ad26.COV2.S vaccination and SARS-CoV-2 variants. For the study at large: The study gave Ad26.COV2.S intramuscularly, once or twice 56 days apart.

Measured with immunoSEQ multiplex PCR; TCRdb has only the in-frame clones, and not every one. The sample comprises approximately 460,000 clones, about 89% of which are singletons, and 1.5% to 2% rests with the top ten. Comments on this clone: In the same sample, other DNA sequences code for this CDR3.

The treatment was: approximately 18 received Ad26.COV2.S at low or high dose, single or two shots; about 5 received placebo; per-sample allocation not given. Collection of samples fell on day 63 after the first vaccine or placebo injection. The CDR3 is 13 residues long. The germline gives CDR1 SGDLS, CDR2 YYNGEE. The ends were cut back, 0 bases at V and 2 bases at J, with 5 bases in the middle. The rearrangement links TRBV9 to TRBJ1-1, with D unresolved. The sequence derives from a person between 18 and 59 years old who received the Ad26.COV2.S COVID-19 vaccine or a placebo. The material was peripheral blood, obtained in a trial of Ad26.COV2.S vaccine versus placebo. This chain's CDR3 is CASSVDENTEAFF. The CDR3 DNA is TGTGCCAGCAGCGTAGATGAAAACACTGAAGCTTTCTTT. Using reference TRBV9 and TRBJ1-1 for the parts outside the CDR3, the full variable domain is DSGVTQTPKHLITATGQRVTLRCSPRSGDLSVYWYQQSLDQGLQFLIQYYNGEERAKGNILERFSAQQFPDLHSELNLSSLELGDSALYFCASSVDENTEAFFGQGTRLTVV.